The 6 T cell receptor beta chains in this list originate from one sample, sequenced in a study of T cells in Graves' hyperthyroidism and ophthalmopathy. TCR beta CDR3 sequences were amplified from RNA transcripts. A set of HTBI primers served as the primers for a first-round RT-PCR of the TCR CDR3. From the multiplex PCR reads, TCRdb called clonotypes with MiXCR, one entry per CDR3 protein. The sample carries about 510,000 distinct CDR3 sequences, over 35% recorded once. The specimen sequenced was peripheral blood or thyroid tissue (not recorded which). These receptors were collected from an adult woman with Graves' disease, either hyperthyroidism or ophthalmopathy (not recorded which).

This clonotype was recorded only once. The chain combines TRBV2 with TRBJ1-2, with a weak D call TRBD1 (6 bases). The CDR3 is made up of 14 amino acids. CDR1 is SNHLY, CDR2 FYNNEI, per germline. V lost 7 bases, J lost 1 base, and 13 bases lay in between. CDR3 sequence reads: CASTRGANNYGYTF. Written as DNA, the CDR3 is TGTGCCAGCACGAGGGGGGCGAATAACTATGGCTACACCTTC.

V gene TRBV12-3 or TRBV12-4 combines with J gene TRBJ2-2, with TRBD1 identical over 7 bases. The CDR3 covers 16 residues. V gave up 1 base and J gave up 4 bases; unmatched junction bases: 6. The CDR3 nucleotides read TGTGCCAGCAGTTTAGGACAGGGTCCGGGCACCGGGGAGCTGTTTTTT. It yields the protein CASSLGQGPGTGELFF.

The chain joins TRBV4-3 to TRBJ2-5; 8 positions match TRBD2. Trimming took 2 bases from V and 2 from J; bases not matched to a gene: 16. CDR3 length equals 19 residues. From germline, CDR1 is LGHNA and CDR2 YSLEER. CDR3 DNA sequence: TGCGCCAGCAGCCAACCCGGGGGGGGGAGGGCCGAGTTTCAAGAGACCCAGTACTTC. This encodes CASSQPGGGRAEFQETQYF.

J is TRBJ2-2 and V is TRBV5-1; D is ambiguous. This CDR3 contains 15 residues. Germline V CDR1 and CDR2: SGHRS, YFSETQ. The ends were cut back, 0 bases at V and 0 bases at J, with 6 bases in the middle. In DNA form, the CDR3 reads TGCGCCAGCAGCTTGGGACGCTCGAACACCGGGGAGCTGTTTTTT. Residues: CASSLGRSNTGELFF.

CDR3: CASSQVGLETQYF. The DNA for the CDR3 is TGCGCCAGCAGCCAAGTGGGGCTTGAGACCCAGTACTTC. The chain couples TRBV4-1 to TRBJ2-5; D perhaps matches TRBD1 (5 bases). V shed 1 base and J shed 5 bases, with 8 bases lying between them. The CDR3 contains 13 residues. Germline V lookup: CDR1 MGHRA, CDR2 YSYEKL.

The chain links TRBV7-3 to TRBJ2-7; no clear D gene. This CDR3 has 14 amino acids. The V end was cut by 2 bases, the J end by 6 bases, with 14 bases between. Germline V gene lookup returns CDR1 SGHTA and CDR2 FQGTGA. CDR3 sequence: CASSLGPRLSEQYF. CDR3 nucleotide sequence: TGTGCCAGCAGCTTAGGTCCCCGGTTATCCGAGCAGTACTTC.